The text below deals with one T cell receptor (beta chain). Its target is not known. Despite likely unrecorded immune exposures, the donors were nominally healthy at the time of sampling. These data are taken from a study of cytomegalovirus exposure and HLA in healthy donors. The PCR was carried out with 60 Vbeta primers and 13 Jbeta primers. Clones were read by immunoSEQ multiplex PCR, and TCRdb kept only the in-frame ones, dropping some. The sample records approximately 120,000 clones, roughly 82% being singletons. Germline loops: CDR1 SEHNR, CDR2 FQNEAQ (reference sequence). This CDR3 has 14 amino acids. With 5 bases removed from V and 9 bases from J, the gap between germline ends came to 17 bases. Findings and caveats of the study: Earlier analysis found most TCR beta V segments productive about 90% or about 30% of the time. In a later analysis, a missense DCLRE1C variant was linked to TCR beta V- and J-gene trimming. Testing in vitro showed a few CMV-associated chains specific for CMV antigens.

Sequenced: PBMCs. This clonotype was sampled from an older woman in good health and CMV-seropositive. The chain employs TRBV7-9 and TRBJ2-1; D remains unclear. CDR3 in DNA: TGTGCCAGCAGCCATGACTTTCTTACCGCTGAGCAGTTCTTC. This sequence encodes CASSHDFLTAEQFF.